The 28 T cell receptor beta chains below all came from one sample that was sequenced in a study of blood T cell repertoires in COVID-19. The protocol was immunoSEQ multiplex PCR, while the TCRdb copy is restricted to in-frame clones and leaves out a portion. The sample lists some 76,000 clones; around four fifths were seen once. Sequencing was done on a sample of peripheral blood. Receptors originate from a human donor in a cohort sampled during active COVID-19.

Points on this clone: Other DNA sequences of this sample code for an identical CDR3. The CDR3 DNA reads TGTGCCAGCAGCCCCGACAAGAATTATGGCTACACCTTC. Translation gives CASSPDKNYGYTF. The chain recombines TRBV7-3 with TRBJ1-2; D unresolved. The CDR3 is made up of 13 amino acids. Germline CDR1 is SGHTA and CDR2 is FQGTGA. V lost 5 bases and J 5 bases, leaving 12 bases between the germline ends.

The chain employs TRBV7-3 and TRBJ2-2; 10 positions match TRBD2. The germline V gene has CDR1 SGHTA and CDR2 FQGTGA. V was pared by 5 bases and J by 1 base, with 7 bases of the junction left unmatched. The CDR3 consists of 17 residues. CDR3 sequence (DNA): TGTGCCAGCAGCCCAGCGGGAGGGGCAGGGAACACCGGGGAGCTGTTTTTT. Its protein product is CASSPAGGAGNTGELFF.

The genes are TRBV30 and TRBJ1-5; D might be TRBD1 (6 bases). The CDR3 runs 13 residues. Germline assignment: CDR1 GTSNPN and CDR2 SVGIG (reference sequence). V lost 4 bases, J lost 6 bases, and 13 bases lay in between. The CDR3 sequence is CAWTTGRGQPQHF. CDR3 bases: TGTGCCTGGACCACAGGGAGAGGTCAGCCCCAGCATTTT.

The V call is TRBV11-1, the J call TRBJ2-3; a weak D match, TRBD2 (7 bases). Trimming removed 5 bases at V and 6 bases at J, with 15 bases between. Per the germline V gene, CDR1 is SGHAT and CDR2 is FQDESV (reference sequence). The CDR3 is 14 amino acids. The CDR3 reads CASSLDAGADTQYF. The CDR3 DNA is TGTGCCAGCAGCCTGGACGCGGGGGCCGATACGCAGTATTTT. The complete variable domain, with remaining parts taken from reference TRBV11-1 and TRBJ2-3, reads EAEVAQSPRYKITEKSQAVAFWCDPISGHATLYWYRQILGQGPELLVQFQDESVVDDSQLPKDRFSAERLKGVDSTLKIQPAELGDSAMYLCASSLDAGADTQYFGPGTRLTVL.

The chain carries TRBV29-1 and TRBJ1-1; the D is unclear. Germline V CDR1 and CDR2: SQVTM, ANQGSEA. V lost 6 bases, J lost 1 base, and 9 bases lay in between. The CDR3 runs to 12 residues. The CDR3: CSVTSGNTEAFF. The DNA for the CDR3 is TGCAGCGTAACCTCAGGGAACACTGAAGCTTTCTTT.

The J gene is TRBJ1-4, the V gene TRBV2; D is possibly TRBD1 (5 bases). Trimming removed 8 bases at V and 2 bases at J, with 15 bases between. This CDR3 has 15 amino acids. Germline CDR1 and CDR2: SNHLY and FYNNEI. The DNA for the CDR3 is TGTGCCAGCCATTTACGTGGGGCGACTAATGAAAAACTGTTTTTT. This codes for CASHLRGATNEKLFF.

The chain recombines TRBV5-4 with TRBJ1-2; D is undetermined. The germline V gene encodes CDR1 SGHNT and CDR2 YYREEE (reference sequence). V shed 0 bases and J shed 10 bases, with 7 bases lying between them. The CDR3 totals 11 residues. The CDR3 reads CASSLALFYTF. The CDR3 DNA is TGTGCCAGCAGCTTGGCCCTGTTCTACACCTTC.

J is TRBJ1-2 and V is TRBV18, with D unclear. Germline V gene lookup returns CDR1 KGHSH and CDR2 LQKENI. V lost 6 bases and J 6 bases, leaving 26 bases between the germline ends. The CDR3 is 17 amino acids. The chain's CDR3 is CASSHGRGLERLDGYTF. Written as DNA, the CDR3 is TGTGCCAGCTCCCACGGGAGAGGGTTGGAAAGGCTCGATGGCTACACCTTC.

The chain couples TRBV9 to TRBJ1-2, with D possibly TRBD1 on 6 matching bases. The CDR3 sequence is 15 residues long. Trimming removed 0 bases at V and 5 bases at J, with 14 bases between. Looked up from germline, CDR1 is SGDLS and CDR2 is YYNGEE. The CDR3 DNA reads as TGTGCCAGCAGCGTAGAACCCTCCAGGGGATATGGCTACACCTTC. This gives the protein CASSVEPSRGYGYTF. Combining the CDR3 with reference TRBV9 and TRBJ1-2 gives the whole variable domain DSGVTQTPKHLITATGQRVTLRCSPRSGDLSVYWYQQSLDQGLQFLIQYYNGEERAKGNILERFSAQQFPDLHSELNLSSLELGDSALYFCASSVEPSRGYGYTFGSGTRLTVV.

This clone came up a few times. The chain uses TRBV9 and TRBJ2-7; D unclear. V was pared by 5 bases and J by 0 bases, with 9 bases between. This CDR3 region has 13 residues. CDR1 and CDR2 (germline): SGDLS, YYNGEE. The CDR3 loop is CASRGLASYEQYF. The CDR3 bases are TGTGCCAGCAGGGGTTTAGCCTCCTACGAGCAGTACTTC.

This clone was observed once. J is TRBJ1-4 and V is TRBV5-1; 7 nucleotides align to TRBD1. The trim removed 4 bases at V and 7 bases at J, leaving 7 bases unmatched. Germline CDR1 is SGHRS and CDR2 is YFSETQ. The CDR3 totals 14 residues. CDR3 sequence: CASSRDSLGEKLFF. The CDR3 bases are TGCGCCAGCAGCCGGGACAGTTTGGGTGAAAAACTGTTTTTT. The variable domain in full, with the rest retrieved from reference TRBV5-1 and TRBJ1-4, is KAGVTQTPRYLIKTRGQQVTLSCSPISGHRSVSWYQQTPGQGLQFLFEYFSETQRNKGNFPGRFSGRQFSNSRSEMNVSTLELGDSALYLCASSRDSLGEKLFFGSGTQLSVL.

This sequence joins TRBV19 and TRBJ2-1; 12 bases agree with TRBD2. The CDR3 is 15 amino acids. The V gene end was trimmed by 4 bases and the J gene end by 6 bases; junction bases not matched to a gene: 4. CDR1 and CDR2 (germline): LNHDA, SQIVND (reference sequence). The DNA for the CDR3 is TGTGCCAGTAGTAACCTAGCGGGGGGGGTCAATGAGCAGTTCTTC. Amino acids: CASSNLAGGVNEQFF.

V gene TRBV28 combines with J gene TRBJ2-1; tentative D call: TRBD2 (5 bases). In germline, CDR1 is MDHEN, CDR2 SYDVKM. The V end lost 3 bases, the J end lost 9 bases, and 12 bases lay between the germline ends. The CDR3 is 13 residues long. The CDR3 loop reads CASSFEGYGEQFF. The CDR3 bases are TGTGCCAGCAGTTTCGAGGGTTATGGTGAGCAGTTCTTC.

The chain uses TRBV7-3 and TRBJ2-2, with 8 bases identical to TRBD2. Trimming cost V 5 bases and J 6 bases; bases outside gene matches: 11. The CDR3 contains 16 residues. Looked up from germline, CDR1 is SGHTA and CDR2 is FQGTGA. The CDR3 is CASSRAGGDTSGELFF. The CDR3 region has the DNA TGTGCCAGCAGCCGCGCGGGGGGAGACACCTCCGGGGAGCTGTTTTTT.

The chain uses TRBV5-1 and TRBJ1-2, with 7 positions matching TRBD1. V was clipped by 1 base and J by 4 bases; unmatched bases: 4. The CDR3 length is 14 residues. Germline V gives CDR1 SGHRS, CDR2 YFSETQ. In DNA form, the CDR3 reads TGCGCCAGCAGCTTGCAGGGGGGCAGCTATGGCTACACCTTC. Amino acid sequence: CASSLQGGSYGYTF.

The chain links TRBV6-5 to TRBJ2-7, with D possibly being TRBD2 (7 bases). V gave up 6 bases and J gave up 2 bases, with 11 bases separating them. The V gene's germline CDR1 is MNHEY and CDR2 SVGAGI. This CDR3 is 13 amino acids long. The CDR3 DNA reads as TGTGCCAGCAGCAAAGGGGGGGCCTACGAGCAGTACTTC. This codes for CASSKGGAYEQYF.

In this sample, this clone turned up a few times. V and J are TRBV21-1 and TRBJ1-6. TRBV21-1 is listed as a pseudogene. The CDR3 loop spans 15 amino acids. The chain's CDR3 is CASSSRPSYNSPLHF. The CDR3 DNA reads TGTGCCAGCAGCTCTAGGCCTTCCTATAATTCACCCCTCCACTTT.

The chain is built from TRBV12-3 or TRBV12-4 and TRBJ2-7; D is unclear. The CDR3 runs to 12 residues. Trimming removed 6 bases from V and 3 bases from J, with 9 bases in between. CDR3 coding DNA: TGTGCCAGCAGCTCACACTACTACGAGCAGTACTTC. It encodes CASSSHYYEQYF.

The chain uses TRBV5-1 and TRBJ2-7; 8 nucleotides align to TRBD1. CDR3 length equals 15 residues. The junction had 6 bases not matched to a gene; V was cut back by 2 bases and J by 2 bases. Germline assignment: CDR1 SGHRS and CDR2 YFSETQ. DNA for the CDR3: TGCGCCAGCAGCTTTAGGACAGGGAATACCTACGAGCAGTACTTC. It codes for CASSFRTGNTYEQYF.

On this clone: Germline is not matched at one junction end, which may reflect a read error. J is TRBJ1-2 and V is TRBV18; D is unclear. Germline V gene sequence: CDR1 KGHSH, CDR2 LQKENI. The CDR3 has 15 amino acids. CDR3 sequence reads: CASSPGGFPIYDYTF. The DNA of the CDR3 is TGTGCCAGCTCACCGGGAGGTTTTCCAATCTATGACTACACCTTC. The full variable domain, its missing parts supplied by reference TRBV18 and TRBJ1-2, is NAGVMQNPRHLVRRRGQEARLRCSPMKGHSHVYWYRQLPEEGLKFMVYLQKENIIDESGMPKERFSAEFPKEGPSILRIQQVVRGDSAAYFCASSPGGFPIYDYTFGSGTRLTVV.

This chain connects TRBV11-2 to TRBJ1-4; 9 bases line up with TRBD1. This CDR3 is 12 amino acids long. Losses at the gene ends were 5 bases for V and 17 bases for J; bases not matched to a gene: 9. Per the germline V gene, CDR1 is SGHAT and CDR2 is FQNNGV. In DNA form, the CDR3 reads TGTGCCAGCAGCCTTGGGACAGGGAGGGCATTTTTT. Its translation is CASSLGTGRAFF.

This chain links TRBV2 with TRBJ1-1; no firm D call. This CDR3 is 14 amino acids long. Trimming shortened V by 6 bases and J by 1 base, and 12 bases separated the two germline ends. Germline CDR1 SNHLY, CDR2 FYNNEI. In nucleotides, the CDR3 is TGTGCCAGCAGCAATGGCCGGGGGAACACTGAAGCTTTCTTT. It translates to CASSNGRGNTEAFF.

CDR3 sequence reads: CASSFRTSGGVGYPDTQYF. CDR3 nucleotide sequence: TGTGCCAGCAGCTTTCGGACTAGCGGGGGGGTCGGTTATCCAGATACGCAGTATTTT. V usage is TRBV5-4 and J usage is TRBJ2-3, with 15 bases that match TRBD2. The V segment lost 2 bases and the J segment 4 bases; nucleotides outside the gene matches: 11. CDR1 is SGHNT and CDR2 is YYREEE in the germline V gene (reference sequence). This CDR3 comprises 19 residues.

This chain connects TRBV4-1 to TRBJ2-1, with a tentative D call TRBD2 (7 bases). From germline, CDR1 is MGHRA and CDR2 YSYEKL. V lost 2 bases and J 5 bases, leaving 13 bases between the germline ends. The CDR3 runs 15 residues. The CDR3 here is CASSQPGGRDNEQFF. The CDR3 nucleotides are TGCGCCAGCAGCCAACCGGGGGGCCGAGACAATGAGCAGTTCTTC.

The CDR3 here is CASSSVDRDTEAFF. The CDR3 DNA sequence: TGTGCCAGCAGTTCCGTAGACAGGGACACTGAAGCTTTCTTT. V and J are TRBV6-5 and TRBJ1-1; 7 bases fit TRBD1. From germline, CDR1 is MNHEY and CDR2 SVGAGI. CDR3 size: 14 residues. The V segment lost 4 bases and the J segment 3 bases; nucleotides outside the gene matches: 5.

The rearrangement links TRBV5-1 to TRBJ2-3, with 9 bases matching TRBD2. The CDR3 totals 16 residues. Unmatched junction bases numbered 7, after V lost 3 bases and J lost 2 bases. Germline assignment: CDR1 SGHRS and CDR2 YFSETQ. The CDR3 DNA follows: TGCGCCAGCAGCTCTCCAGAGCGGGGGGTCACAGATACGCAGTATTTT. Its protein is CASSSPERGVTDTQYF.

V usage is TRBV20-1 and J usage is TRBJ2-1; TRBD1 is a possible D gene (5 bases). Germline lookup yields CDR1 DFQATT and CDR2 SNEGSKA (reference sequence). V lost 5 bases and J lost 9, with 11 bases in between. The CDR3 contains 11 residues. CDR3 amino acids: CSARTYGEQFF. The CDR3, as DNA: TGCAGTGCTCGGACATACGGTGAGCAGTTCTTC.

This CDR3 is CATSASPGGPYPDTQYF. The CDR3 bases are TGTGCCACCAGTGCCTCCCCAGGGGGCCCCTACCCAGATACGCAGTATTTT. The rearrangement joins TRBV24-1 to TRBJ2-3; 8 bases match TRBD1. The germline CDR1 and CDR2 sequences are KGHDR and SFDVKD. The CDR3 extends over 17 amino acids. V dropped 5 bases and J dropped 4; count of bases not matched to a gene: 13.